This entry is about one TCR beta chain. The CDR3 totals 13 residues. CDR1 is KGHSH and CDR2 is LQKENI in the germline V gene. V was shortened by 0 bases and J by 7 bases, with 10 bases between the two germline ends. Only in-frame clones appear in the TCRdb table, and some are missing; sequencing was by immunoSEQ multiplex PCR. The profile covers about 130,000 clones, with roughly 85% appearing a single time and 1.5% to 2% taken by the ten largest. The data originate from a study of T cell responses to AZD1222 COVID-19 vaccine. Sequencing was performed on peripheral blood, taken on day 0 of AZD1222 vaccination. This clonotype was obtained from an adult in good health. This chain uses TRBV18 with TRBJ2-7, with D perhaps TRBD1 or TRBD2 (6 bases each). CDR3 nucleotides: TGTGCCAGCTCACCACCGGAAGGGGGGGAGCAGTACTTC. It translates to CASSPPEGGEQYF.